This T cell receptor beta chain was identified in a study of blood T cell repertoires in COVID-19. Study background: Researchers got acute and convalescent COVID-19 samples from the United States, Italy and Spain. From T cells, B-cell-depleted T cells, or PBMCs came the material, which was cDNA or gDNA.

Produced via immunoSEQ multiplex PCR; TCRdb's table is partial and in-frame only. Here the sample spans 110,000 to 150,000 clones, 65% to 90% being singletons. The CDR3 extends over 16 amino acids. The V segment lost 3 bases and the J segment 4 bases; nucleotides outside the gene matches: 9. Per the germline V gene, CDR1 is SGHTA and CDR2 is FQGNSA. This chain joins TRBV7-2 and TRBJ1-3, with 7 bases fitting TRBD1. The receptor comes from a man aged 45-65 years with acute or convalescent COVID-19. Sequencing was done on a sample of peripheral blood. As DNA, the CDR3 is TGTGCCAGCAGCTTTGGCCCCGGGGGACAGGGAAACACCATATATTTT. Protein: CASSFGPGGQGNTIYF.